These T cell receptor beta chains were read from a single sample in a study of PD-L1 blockade in urothelial cancer. Method: immunoSEQ multiplex PCR; TCRdb's copy keeps in-frame clones and lacks some. The sample shows about 130,000 clones, 86% of them seen only once. The specimen was PBMCs, collected around atezolizumab (anti-PD-L1) treatment. The receptors originated from a man aged 50-59 years with urothelial cancer. Each CDR3 is given with its conserved first and last residue. D genes are given only for firm matches. Only part of the rows carry a size: once, few, many, or a class if the clone is expanded.

>-|TRBJ2-7|-|TRBV7-9|13
CASSLERSYEQYF
TGTGCCAGCAGCTTAGAGAGGTCCTACGAGCAGTACTTC
>TRBD1|TRBJ1-4|-|TRBV5-1|20
CASSPLKPGTGFFTNEKLFF
TGCGCCAGCAGCCCACTAAAACCCGGGACAGGGTTTTTCACTAATGAAAAACTGTTTTTT
>TRBD1|TRBJ2-3|-|TRBV5-1|16
CASSFLGTENRNTQYF
TGCGCCAGCAGCTTTCTGGGGACAGAGAACCGAAATACGCAGTATTTT
>-|TRBJ2-7|-|TRBV7-8|14
CASSPTTGPREQYF
TGTGCCAGCAGCCCCACGACAGGCCCCAGGGAGCAGTACTTC
>TRBD1|TRBJ1-5|-|TRBV28|14
CASSYTGGGQPQHF
TGTGCCAGCAGTTATACAGGGGGCGGTCAGCCCCAGCATTTT
>-|TRBJ1-5|-|TRBV5-6|16
CASSFGGTGGYQPQHF
TGTGCCAGCAGCTTCGGAGGGACGGGGGGCTATCAGCCCCAGCATTTT
>TRBD1|TRBJ2-7|-|TRBV28|16
CASTPWTGGGTYEQYF
TGTGCCAGCACACCCTGGACAGGGGGCGGTACCTACGAGCAGTACTTC
>-|TRBJ2-7|-|TRBV28|16
CASSGRLGLLGYEQYF
TGTGCCAGCAGTGGACGTTTGGGACTGCTGGGCTACGAGCAGTACTTC
>TRBD1|TRBJ2-3|-|TRBV6-1|16
CASSGLITGGTDTQYF
TGTGCCAGCAGTGGTTTAATAACAGGGGGCACAGATACGCAGTATTTT
>TRBD2|TRBJ2-5|-|TRBV5-1|16
CASSPGAGGYLETQYF
TGCGCCAGCAGCCCCGGAGCGGGAGGTTACCTTGAGACCCAGTACTTC
>-|TRBJ1-2|once|TRBV7-2|13
CASSLQTNYGYTF
TGTGCCAGCAGCTTACAGACTAACTATGGCTACACCTTC
>-|TRBJ2-5|-|TRBV5-1|14
CASSSLVSQETQYF
TGCGCCAGCAGCTCCCTAGTTTCCCAAGAGACCCAGTACTTC
>-|TRBJ1-1|-|TRBV2|12
CASSEGATEAFF
TGTGCCAGCAGTGAAGGGGCTACTGAAGCTTTCTTT
>TRBD1|TRBJ2-2|-|TRBV7-9|14
CASRPTGLAGELFF
TGTGCCAGCAGGCCGACAGGGCTGGCTGGGGAGCTGTTTTTT
>-|TRBJ2-3|-|TRBV6-5|14
CASSYSRETDTQYF
TGTGCCAGCAGTTACTCTCGCGAGACAGATACGCAGTATTTT
>TRBD1|TRBJ2-7|-|TRBV5-1|14
CASSVGTVSYEQYF
TGCGCCAGCAGCGTCGGGACAGTCTCCTACGAGCAGTACTTC
>TRBD1|TRBJ2-2|-|TRBV19|19
CASINRAGGNLGNTGELFF
TGTGCCAGTATTAATAGGGCAGGGGGAAATTTAGGGAACACCGGGGAGCTGTTTTTT
>TRBD1|TRBJ1-5|few|TRBV7-9|12
CASGQGNQPQHF
TGTGCCAGTGGACAGGGCAATCAGCCCCAGCATTTT